This TCR beta chain came from a study of T cell repertoires in cytomegalovirus infection. Background on the study: Public TCR beta signature analysis indicated the presence of both CMV infection and matching HLA type.

Of note for this clonotype: The antigen is undetermined.

Each CDR3 protein is one row after TCRdb ran MiXCR on the reads. The sample shows 830,000 or so distinct CDR3 sequences, about 30% of them seen only once. The trim removed 4 bases at V and 0 bases at J, leaving 4 bases unmatched. The CDR3 is 16 amino acids. From germline, CDR1 is SEHNR and CDR2 FQNEAQ (reference sequence). The chain combines TRBV7-9 with TRBJ2-4; the match to TRBD1 covers 9 bases. Sequencing used cultured CD8+ T cells from PBMCs, obtained from culture after CMV antigen stimulation. The receptor was derived from a human donor in good health (CMV status not recorded). Some clones in this sample may be carry-over from other donors' samples. The CDR3 region is CASSSHRGQAKNIQYF. The CDR3 DNA reads TGTGCCAGCAGCTCTCACAGGGGGCAAGCCAAAAACATTCAGTACTTC.